The sequence of this T cell receptor (beta chain) was determined in a study of graft-versus-host responses after intestinal transplantation. Study results and limitations: Early post-transplant falls in HvG clones accompanied the peak levels of circulating GvH clones. Marrow from the recipient contained GvH clones, some of which had appeared first in ileum or blood.

This clone occurred once. Its antigen is still unknown. The same CDR3 can be traced to other DNA sequences in this sample. Sequencing was performed with immunoSEQ multiplex PCR; in TCRdb, only in-frame clones are kept and a portion is missing. The repertoire consists of some 81,000 clones, with 85% to 90% occurring once and the leading ten covering roughly 0.32%. The V gene's germline CDR1 is MDHEN and CDR2 SYDVKM. The ends were cut back, 4 bases at V and 6 bases at J, with 7 bases in the middle. The CDR3 totals 11 residues. Sequences were derived from unstimulated CD4+ T cells sorted from spleen or lymph node cells, sampled before intestinal transplant. This sequence originates from a human donor who received an intestinal transplant. The chain employs TRBV28 and TRBJ2-7; D gene unclear. The CDR3 is CASSSFLEQYF. CDR3 coding DNA: TGTGCCAGCAGTTCCTTCCTCGAGCAGTACTTC. Complete variable domain (other parts from reference TRBV28 and TRBJ2-7): DVKVTQSSRYLVKRTGEKVFLECVQDMDHENMFWYRQDPGLGLRLIYFSYDVKMKEKGDIPEGYSVSREKKERFSLILESASTNQTSMYLCASSSFLEQYFGPGTRLTVT.